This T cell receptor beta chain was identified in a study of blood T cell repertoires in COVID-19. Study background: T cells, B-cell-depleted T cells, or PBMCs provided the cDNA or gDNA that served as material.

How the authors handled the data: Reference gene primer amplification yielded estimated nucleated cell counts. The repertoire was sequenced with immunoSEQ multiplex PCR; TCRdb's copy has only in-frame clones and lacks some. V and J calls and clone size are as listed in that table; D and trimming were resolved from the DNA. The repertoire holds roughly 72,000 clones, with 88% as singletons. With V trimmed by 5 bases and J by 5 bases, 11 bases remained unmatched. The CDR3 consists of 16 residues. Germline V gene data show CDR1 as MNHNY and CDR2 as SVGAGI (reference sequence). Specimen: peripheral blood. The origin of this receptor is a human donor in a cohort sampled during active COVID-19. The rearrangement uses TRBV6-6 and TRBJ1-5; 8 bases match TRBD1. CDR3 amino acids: CASSTTGTGGHQPQHF. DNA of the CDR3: TGTGCCAGCAGTACAACCGGGACAGGTGGGCATCAGCCCCAGCATTTT.